This paragraph reports one TCR beta chain. Its antigen is unidentified. 60 Vbeta and 13 Jbeta primers were used in PCR. TCRdb's copy holds only in-frame clones and misses some; the assay was immunoSEQ multiplex PCR. The sample shows 25,000 to 40,000 clones, and around 3.5% sits with its ten largest clones. This record belongs to a study of cytomegalovirus exposure and HLA in healthy donors. Study-level results: HLA allele associations emerged for 15,000 to 20,000 TCR beta sequences in a later analysis, at 0.05 false discovery rate. Follow-up analysis later connected one missense variant in DCLRE1C with trimming of TCR beta V- and J-genes.

Trimming stripped 6 bases from V and 4 bases from J, with 19 bases between. CDR1 and CDR2 (germline): SGHRS, YFSETQ. This CDR3 contains 16 residues. Whereas donors were nominally healthy upon sampling, unrecorded immune exposures were probable. The V gene is TRBV5-1, the J gene TRBJ2-2; maybe TRBD1 (5 bases). The sequencing input was PBMCs. This receptor was obtained from a man aged 35 to 55 in good health and CMV-seronegative. The CDR3 DNA follows: TGCGCCAGCAAGACAGCTACTATGAGGATCACCGGGGAGCTGTTTTTT. Amino acid sequence: CASKTATMRITGELFF.